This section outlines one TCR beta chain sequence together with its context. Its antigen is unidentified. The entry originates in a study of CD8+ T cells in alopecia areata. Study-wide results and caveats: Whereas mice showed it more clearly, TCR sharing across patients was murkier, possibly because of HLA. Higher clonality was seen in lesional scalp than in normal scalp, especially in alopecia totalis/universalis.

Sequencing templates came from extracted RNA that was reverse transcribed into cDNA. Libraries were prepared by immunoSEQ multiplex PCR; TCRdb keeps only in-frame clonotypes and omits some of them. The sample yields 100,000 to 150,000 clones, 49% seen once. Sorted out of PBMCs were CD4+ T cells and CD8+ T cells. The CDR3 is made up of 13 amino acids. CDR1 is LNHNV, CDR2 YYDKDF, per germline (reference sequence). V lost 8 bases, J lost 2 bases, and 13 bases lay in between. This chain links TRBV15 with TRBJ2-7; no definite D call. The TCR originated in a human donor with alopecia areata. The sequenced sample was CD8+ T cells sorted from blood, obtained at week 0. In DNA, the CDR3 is TGTGCCACCTCAATTGGCGGTCCCTACGAGCAGTACTTC. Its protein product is CATSIGGPYEQYF.